These T cell receptor beta chains were read from a single sample in a study of blood T cell repertoires in COVID-19. Clones were sequenced by immunoSEQ multiplex PCR, and TCRdb holds only the in-frame ones, with some missing. The sample shows around 100,000 clones, approximately 80% of them seen only once. Source material: peripheral blood. The receptors originated from a man aged 65 to 85 with active or convalescent COVID-19. CDR3s include the opening cysteine and the closing phenylalanine or tryptophan. A D gene is named only where the DNA matches it firmly. Some rows have no size entry. The others give once, few or many, or a class for an expanded clone.

CDR3 DNA	CDR3 protein	V gene	clone size	D gene	J gene
TGTGCCAGCAGCCAAGAAGGGACAGCTACCGGGGAGCTGTTTTTT	CASSQEGTATGELFF	TRBV4-2	many	TRBD1	TRBJ2-2
TGTGCCACCAGTGAAAGTCAGGCAGGGTCAAGCTATGGCTACACCTTC	CATSESQAGSSYGYTF	TRBV24-1	.	.	TRBJ1-2
TGTGCCAGCAGTCAGGGGTTCGGTCAGCCCCAGCATTTT	CASSQGFGQPQHF	TRBV28	.	.	TRBJ1-5
TGCGCCAGCAGCTTGGTTCCAGGGCAAGAGACCCAGTACTTC	CASSLVPGQETQYF	TRBV5-1	.	.	TRBJ2-5
TGTGCCAGCTCACCTACGGGGACTACCACCGGGGAGCTGTTTTTT	CASSPTGTTTGELFF	TRBV18	.	TRBD2	TRBJ2-2
TGCGCCAGCAGCCCTAACCTCCCCTCGGGGGGCTATGGCTACACCTTC	CASSPNLPSGGYGYTF	TRBV4-3	once	.	TRBJ1-2
TGCGCCAGCAGCTGGGCTAGCGGGGGTCATTCCTACGAGCAGTACTTC	CASSWASGGHSYEQYF	TRBV5-1	.	TRBD2	TRBJ2-7
TGCAGCGGACAGGGGGGGCGGAACACTGAAGCTTTCTTT	CSGQGGRNTEAFF	TRBV29-1	.	TRBD1	TRBJ1-1
TGTGCCAGCAGCCAATCTTCCACTGAAGCTTTCTTT	CASSQSSTEAFF	TRBV3-1/TRBV3-2	few	.	TRBJ1-1
TGTGCCAGCAGCTTAGAGGTAACGCGACAGTACTATGGCTACACCTTC	CASSLEVTRQYYGYTF	TRBV7-9	.	.	TRBJ1-2
TGTGCCAGCAGCGTTAGGGGCTCCAGCTCTGGAAACACCATATATTTT	CASSVRGSSSGNTIYF	TRBV7-9	.	.	TRBJ1-3
TGTGCCAGCAGTCCATACAGGGATGGCTACACCTTC	CASSPYRDGYTF	TRBV12-3/TRBV12-4	.	.	TRBJ1-2
TGTGCCAGCAGTTTAGCGGGTAAACGCGAGCAGTACTTC	CASSLAGKREQYF	TRBV7-3	.	TRBD2	TRBJ2-7
TGTGCCTCGCGGACAGACAATGAGCAGTTCTTC	CASRTDNEQFF	TRBV10-3	.	.	TRBJ2-1
TGTGCCAGCAGTCACATGACTAGCGGCACAGATACGCAGTATTTT	CASSHMTSGTDTQYF	TRBV5-4	.	TRBD2	TRBJ2-3
TGTGCCAGCAGCTTAGTGGGGGGGAGGTCCTACGAGCAGTACTTC	CASSLVGGRSYEQYF	TRBV7-2	.	TRBD2	TRBJ2-7
TGTGCCATTACGACTACGAGCACAGATACGCAGTATTTT	CAITTTSTDTQYF	TRBV30	.	.	TRBJ2-3
TGTGCCAGCAGTGAATATCGAGGGGGATACACAGATACGCAGTATTTT	CASSEYRGGYTDTQYF	TRBV25-1	.	.	TRBJ2-3
TGCAGTGCTAGTCGGCCAGGGGTCATGAACACTGAAGCTTTCTTT	CSASRPGVMNTEAFF	TRBV20-1	.	.	TRBJ1-1
TGTGCCAGTACCCCGGGAGACATGAACACTGAAGCTTTCTTT	CASTPGDMNTEAFF	TRBV19	.	.	TRBJ1-1
TGTGCCAGCATACGAACAGGGAATTATGGCTACACCTTC	CASIRTGNYGYTF	TRBV12-3/TRBV12-4	.	.	TRBJ1-2
TGTGCCAGCAGCCATCCACCAGGACAGCTCTCTGGAAACACCATATATTTT	CASSHPPGQLSGNTIYF	TRBV4-2	.	.	TRBJ1-3
TGTGCCAGCGGACAAGCAAGTTCCTACACAGGGGATGGCTACACCTTC	CASGQASSYTGDGYTF	TRBV2	.	TRBD1	TRBJ1-2
TGTGCCAGCAGTTACCCGCCTAGCGGGAGTAGGGAGCTGTTTTTT	CASSYPPSGSRELFF	TRBV6-2/TRBV6-3	.	TRBD2	TRBJ2-2
TGTGCCAGTAGAACCACAGGGGTCCCTACGTCCTACAATGAGCAGTTCTTC	CASRTTGVPTSYNEQFF	TRBV19	.	TRBD1	TRBJ2-1
TGTGCCTGGAGTTCACGGGTAGTCTCGAACATTCAGTACTTC	CAWSSRVVSNIQYF	TRBV30	.	.	TRBJ2-4
TGTGCCAGCAGTTTATATTCAGGGGTTAGGGAAAAACTGTTTTTT	CASSLYSGVREKLFF	TRBV28	.	.	TRBJ1-4
TGTGCCAGCAGCCCGCGACAGGGGGCAGGGTATGGCTACACCTTC	CASSPRQGAGYGYTF	TRBV6-4	.	TRBD1	TRBJ1-2
TGTGCCAGCAGTAGGGGAGGGGATGAAAAACTGTTTTTT	CASSRGGDEKLFF	TRBV28	.	.	TRBJ1-4
TGTGCCAGCAGCTTAGTTGCTAGCGGGACCCCAGAGACCCAGTACTTC	CASSLVASGTPETQYF	TRBV7-8	once	TRBD2	TRBJ2-5
TGCGCCAGCGGGTACCCCTACCGAGGACGGGGGGAGACCGGGGAGCTGTTTTTT	CASGYPYRGRGETGELFF	TRBV5-1	.	TRBD2	TRBJ2-2
TGCGCCAGAAGGACTAGCGGGCGAGGGGAGGAGACCCAGTACTTC	CARRTSGRGEETQYF	TRBV5-1	.	TRBD2	TRBJ2-5
TGTGCCAGCAGCCAAGCGGGCGGGGCCAGGGTGATACAGCCCCAGCATTTT	CASSQAGGARVIQPQHF	TRBV3-1/TRBV3-2	.	.	TRBJ1-5
TGTGCCAGCAGTTACGACAGGGCGGGTACTGAAGCTTTCTTT	CASSYDRAGTEAFF	TRBV6-5	.	TRBD1	TRBJ1-1
TGTGCCAGCAGCGATAGGGGGACAGTAAACAATGAGCAGTTCTTC	CASSDRGTVNNEQFF	TRBV11-3	.	TRBD1	TRBJ2-1
TGTGCCAGTAGTAGCGCTCCCGGGACAGGGGGCTATGGCTACACCTTC	CASSSAPGTGGYGYTF	TRBV19	few	TRBD1	TRBJ1-2
TGTGCCAGCAGGCTAGCGGGGGCCTTAAAAAATGAGCAGTTCTTC	CASRLAGALKNEQFF	TRBV27	.	TRBD2	TRBJ2-1
TGTGCCAGCAGGTACCCGGGGGGCGGGAGCGGCAATCAGCCCCAGCATTTT	CASRYPGGGSGNQPQHF	TRBV28	.	.	TRBJ1-5
TGTGCCAGCAGCTCCCTGTGGGGGGGGATCGCAGATACGCAGTATTTT	CASSSLWGGIADTQYF	TRBV5-6	.	TRBD2	TRBJ2-3
TGTGCTAGTGGTTTGGTAGAAGAGCGGGAGTTCGGGTTCTTC	CASGLVEEREFGFF	TRBV12-5	.	TRBD2	TRBJ2-1
TGTGCCATCAGTGAGGAGCCGAACACTGAAGCTTTCTTT	CAISEEPNTEAFF	TRBV10-3	few	.	TRBJ1-1
TGTGCCAGCAGCTTCGACAGGACACATCTTTACACCTTC	CASSFDRTHLYTF	TRBV7-2	.	.	TRBJ1-2
TGCGCCAGCAGCTTGGGGCAGGGTACTACAACTAATGAAAAACTGTTTTTT	CASSLGQGTTTNEKLFF	TRBV5-1	.	.	TRBJ1-4
TGTGCCAGCAGCTTGGCCGGACAGTTTCGGTCCGAGCAGTACTTC	CASSLAGQFRSEQYF	TRBV5-6	.	.	TRBJ2-7
TGCGCCAGCAGCTTGGGGCAGGGGGCCCACGAGCAGTACTTC	CASSLGQGAHEQYF	TRBV5-1	.	TRBD1	TRBJ2-7
TGTGCCAGCAGCCCAGGGACAGGGATACAAGAGACCCAGTACTTC	CASSPGTGIQETQYF	TRBV7-6	.	TRBD1	TRBJ2-5
TGCAGCGCCAAGGGACTAGGAGGCGAGCAGTACTTC	CSAKGLGGEQYF	TRBV29-1	.	TRBD2	TRBJ2-7
TGTGCCAGCAGCGTAGAACAGGGGGGCGAAAAACTGTTTTTT	CASSVEQGGEKLFF	TRBV9	.	TRBD1	TRBJ1-4
TGTGCCAGCAGCCCCACTCCGACAGGAGACGAGCAGTACTTC	CASSPTPTGDEQYF	TRBV7-9	.	.	TRBJ2-7
TGTGCCATCTCTTCTACAGAAGAGACCCAGTACTTC	CAISSTEETQYF	TRBV10-3	.	.	TRBJ2-5
TGTGCCATCAGGGGCGGGACCAGCTCCTACAATGAGCAGTTCTTC	CAIRGGTSSYNEQFF	TRBV10-3	.	.	TRBJ2-1
TGTGCCAGCAGCCCTCGGGACAGTAACACTGAAGCTTTCTTT	CASSPRDSNTEAFF	TRBV4-2	few	TRBD1	TRBJ1-1
TGCGCCAGCAGCTTGGAAGGGGCAGGTCCCTACGAGCAGTACTTC	CASSLEGAGPYEQYF	TRBV5-1	.	.	TRBJ2-7
TGTGCCATCAGTGATAGAGGGGAGACCCAGTACTTC	CAISDRGETQYF	TRBV10-3	.	.	TRBJ2-5
TGTGCCAGCAGCCAAGTGTCCCCCTCTAGCACAGATACGCAGTATTTT	CASSQVSPSSTDTQYF	TRBV3-1/TRBV3-2	.	.	TRBJ2-3
TGTGCCAGCAGCCTTGACAGGAACCTCTACAATGAGCAGTTCTTC	CASSLDRNLYNEQFF	TRBV11-2	.	.	TRBJ2-1